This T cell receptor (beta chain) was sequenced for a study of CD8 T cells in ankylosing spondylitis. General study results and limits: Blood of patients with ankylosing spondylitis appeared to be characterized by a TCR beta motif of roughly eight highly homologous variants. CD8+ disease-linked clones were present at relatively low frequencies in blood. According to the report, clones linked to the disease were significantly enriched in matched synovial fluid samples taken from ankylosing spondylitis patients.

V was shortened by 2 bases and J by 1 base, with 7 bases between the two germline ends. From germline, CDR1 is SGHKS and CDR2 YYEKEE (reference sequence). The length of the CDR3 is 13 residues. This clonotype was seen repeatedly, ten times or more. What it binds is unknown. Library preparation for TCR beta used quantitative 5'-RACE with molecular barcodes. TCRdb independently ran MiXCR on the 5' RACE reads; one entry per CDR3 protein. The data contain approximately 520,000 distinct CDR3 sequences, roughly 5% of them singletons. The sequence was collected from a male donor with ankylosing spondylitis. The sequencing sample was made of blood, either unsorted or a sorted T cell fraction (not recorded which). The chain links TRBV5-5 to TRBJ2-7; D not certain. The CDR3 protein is CASSFLGSYEQYF. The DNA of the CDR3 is TGTGCCAGCAGCTTCCTAGGTTCCTACGAGCAGTACTTC. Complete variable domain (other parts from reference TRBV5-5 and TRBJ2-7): DAGVTQSPTHLIKTRGQQVTLRCSPISGHKSVSWYQQVLGQGPQFIFQYYEKEERGRGNFPDRFSARQFPNYSSELNVNALLLGDSALYLCASSFLGSYEQYFGPGTRLTVT.